This T cell receptor beta chain was retrieved from a study of a mutant IDH1 vaccine in newly diagnosed glioma (dated by TCRdb to the early 2020s). Regarding the study in general: Of the approximately 30 treated patients, around 62% were male and 37.5% were female, and a mean age of roughly 37 years was recorded. For exploratory analyses, 25 treated patients had longitudinal TCRB deep sequencing done wherever samples were available. Peripheral blood was collected at six visits: V03 (baseline), V05, V07, V10, V12 and V13. Before enrollment, most patients had been given radiochemotherapy with temozolomide as standard therapy, while the rest had received either radiotherapy alone or temozolomide alone.

Overall study outcomes, separate from this receptor: It was noted by the authors that analyses of patient blood samples could not be reproduced owing to sample limitations. Across multiple MHC alleles, vaccine-induced immune responses were seen in more than 90% of patients. Pseudoprogression appeared unrelated to alterations in the top peripheral T cell clonotypes detected by TCRB sequencing. Availability determined which PBMC samples were chosen for TCRB deep sequencing.

Libraries were prepared through the immunoSEQ multiplex PCR assay. Following the manufacturer's protocol, the hsTCRB Kit was used to amplify rearranged TCR beta chain sequences. An Illumina MiSeq was used to sequence the TCRB libraries. Per the authors' processing: The kit vendor's proprietary platform handled demultiplexing, trimming and gene mapping. The immuneACCESS repertoire file appears here via TCRdb, limited to in-frame rearrangements. These files lack a portion of the clones; in checked studies, under half of the deficit traces to unresolved V genes, and the cause of the others is not known. That table is the source of V, J and clone size, and D and trimming were worked out from the DNA. The table for this sample lists about 38,000 clones; under 80% of them were counted only once. Jointly, the top ten make up 7% to 10% of the sample. The sample's time point label is to be understood as: baseline, week 1 (first vaccination visit). The sample's treatment or condition label is to be understood as: pre-vaccination baseline after standard-of-care therapy. Newly diagnosed WHO grade 3 or 4 IDH1-mutant astrocytomas showing loss of nuclear ATRX were present in the donors. The samples were drawn from NOA16, a multicentre, single-arm, open-label phase I trial in Germany that tested a mutant IDH1 peptide vaccine in humans for the first time. For immunogenicity testing, the blood drawn at visit V03 was used as the baseline sample. The DNeasy Blood and Tissue Kit was used to extract genomic DNA from EDTA blood for TCRB sequencing.

As for this clone: What this receptor recognizes is not known. Base-call qualities are not available, and no considerably larger clone is one nucleotide away.

From a lookup of the germline V gene, CDR1 and CDR2 are SGHAT and FQNNGV. V is pruned by 3 bases and J by 8 bases, leaving 6 bases of the junction without a gene match. Counted from cysteine to phenylalanine, this CDR3 has 14 amino acids. The retained sequence is limited to the CDR3, 42 bases, with the frame set at the first base. The starting material was PBMCs, obtained from a glioma patient treated with radiotherapy, temozolomide or both. This TCR derives from a man between 35 and 55 years old with glioma. Some clones in this sample may be carry-over from other donors' samples. The chain couples TRBV11-2 to TRBJ1-5, and 8 junctional nucleotides match TRBD1. The DNA reads TGTGCCAGCAGCTTGGCAGGGGGCGAGAAGCCCCAGCATTTT. It codes for CASSLAGGEKPQHF.